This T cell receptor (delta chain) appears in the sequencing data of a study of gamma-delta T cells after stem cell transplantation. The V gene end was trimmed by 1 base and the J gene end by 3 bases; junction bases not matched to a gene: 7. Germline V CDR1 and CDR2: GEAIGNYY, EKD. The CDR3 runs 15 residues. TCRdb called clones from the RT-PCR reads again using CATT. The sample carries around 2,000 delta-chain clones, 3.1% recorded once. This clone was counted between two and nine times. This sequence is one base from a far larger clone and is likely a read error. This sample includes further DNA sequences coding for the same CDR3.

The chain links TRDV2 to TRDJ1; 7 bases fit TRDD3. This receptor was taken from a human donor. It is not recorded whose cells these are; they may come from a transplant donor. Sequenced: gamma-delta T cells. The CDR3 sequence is CACDTVGGIPDKLIF. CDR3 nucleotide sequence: TGTGCCTGTGACACGGTAGGAGGGATACCCGATAAACTCATCTTT.